This TCR beta chain was sequenced for a study of low-dose radiotherapy and immunotherapy resistance in tumors. Priming of first-strand cDNA relied on TRAV- and TRBV-specific primers (covering alpha and beta chains). TCRs were put through approximately 20 PCR cycles of amplification with Phusion. A constant-region primer and the V-primer adapter served as the primer pair. TCRdb reanalysed the reads using MiXCR and keeps one entry per CDR3 protein. The sample yields 64,000 or so distinct CDR3 sequences, around 30% seen once. This clonotype was counted at least ten times. As to time point: before trial treatment. Looked up from germline, CDR1 is LNHDA and CDR2 is SQIVND (reference sequence). The CDR3 length is 16 residues. The ends were cut back, 6 bases at V and 5 bases at J, with 22 bases in the middle.

This TCR was recovered from a female donor with ovarian cancer. The sequencing here drew on PBMCs, taken before treatment. The rearrangement uses TRBV19 and TRBJ2-5; weak D call: TRBD2 (6 bases). This CDR3 is CASRIRGIRGAETQYF. The DNA of the CDR3 is TGTGCCAGTAGGATCCGCGGGATAAGGGGTGCGGAGACCCAGTACTTC.